Reported below is one T cell receptor beta chain. Its antigen is not known. The assay was immunoSEQ multiplex PCR, and TCRdb's table has in-frame clones only and misses some. Seen here are 350,000 to 500,000 clones, approximately 92% observed once, and the top ten hold 9% to 15%. The treatment was: about 20 received Ad26.COV2.S at low or high dose, single or two shots; a few received placebo; per-sample allocation not given. Sampling happened 63 days after the first vaccine or placebo injection. This adult donor, from Boston, was 18-55 years old. CDR1 and CDR2 from the germline V gene are MDHEN and SYDVKM. The CDR3 consists of 15 residues. With 3 bases removed from V and 4 bases from J, the gap between germline ends came to 16 bases. This specimen comes from a study of Ad26.COV2.S vaccination and SARS-CoV-2 variants. Study as a whole: In the study, Ad26.COV2.S was injected intramuscularly once, or twice 56 days apart.

Whole-study results and caveats: Researchers cautioned that TCR breadth and depth analyses may have underestimated total T cell responses.

This specimen was peripheral blood, taken in a trial of Ad26.COV2.S vaccine versus placebo. J is TRBJ2-7 and V is TRBV28, with TRBD1 as a possible D gene (6 bases). The sequence was collected from a person aged 18-65 years who received the Ad26.COV2.S COVID-19 vaccine or a placebo. The CDR3 spells CASSFVGAGAYEQYF. The CDR3 DNA is TGTGCCAGCAGTTTCGTAGGGGCAGGGGCTTACGAGCAGTACTTC.